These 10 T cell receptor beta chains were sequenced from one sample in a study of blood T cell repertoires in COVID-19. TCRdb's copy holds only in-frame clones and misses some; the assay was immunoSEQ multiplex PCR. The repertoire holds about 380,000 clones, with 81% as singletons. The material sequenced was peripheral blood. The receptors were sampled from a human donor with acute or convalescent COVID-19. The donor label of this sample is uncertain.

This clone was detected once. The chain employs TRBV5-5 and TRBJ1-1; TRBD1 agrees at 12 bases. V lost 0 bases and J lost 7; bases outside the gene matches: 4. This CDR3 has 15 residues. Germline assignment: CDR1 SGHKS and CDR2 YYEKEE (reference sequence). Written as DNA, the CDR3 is TGTGCCAGCAGCTTGGGTGGGACAGGGGGCGTTGAAGCTTTCTTT. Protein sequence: CASSLGGTGGVEAFF.

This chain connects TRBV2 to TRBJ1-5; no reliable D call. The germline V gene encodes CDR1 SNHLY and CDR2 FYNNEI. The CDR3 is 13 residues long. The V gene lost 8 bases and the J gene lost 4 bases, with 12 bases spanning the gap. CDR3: CASGTEKNQPQHF. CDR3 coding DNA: TGTGCCAGCGGAACAGAAAAAAATCAGCCCCAGCATTTT.

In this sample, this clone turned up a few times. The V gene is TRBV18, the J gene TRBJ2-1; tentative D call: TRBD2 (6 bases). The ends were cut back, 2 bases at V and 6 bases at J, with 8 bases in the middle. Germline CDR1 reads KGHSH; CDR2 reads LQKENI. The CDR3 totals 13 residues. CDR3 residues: CASSPSSVNEQFF. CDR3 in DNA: TGTGCCAGCTCACCATCTAGCGTCAATGAGCAGTTCTTC.

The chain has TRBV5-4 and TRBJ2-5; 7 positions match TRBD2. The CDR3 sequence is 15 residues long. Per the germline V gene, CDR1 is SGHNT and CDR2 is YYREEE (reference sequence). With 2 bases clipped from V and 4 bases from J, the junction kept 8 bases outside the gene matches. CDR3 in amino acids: CASSLPLRGRETQYF. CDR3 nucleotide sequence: TGTGCCAGCAGCTTACCGTTGCGGGGGAGAGAGACCCAGTACTTC.

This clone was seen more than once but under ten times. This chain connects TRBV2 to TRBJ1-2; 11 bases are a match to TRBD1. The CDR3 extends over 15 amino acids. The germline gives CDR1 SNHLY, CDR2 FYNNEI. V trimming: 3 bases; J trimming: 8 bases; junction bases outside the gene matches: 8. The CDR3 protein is CASSDQGQGARGYTF. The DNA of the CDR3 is TGTGCCAGCAGTGACCAAGGACAGGGGGCGCGAGGCTACACCTTC.

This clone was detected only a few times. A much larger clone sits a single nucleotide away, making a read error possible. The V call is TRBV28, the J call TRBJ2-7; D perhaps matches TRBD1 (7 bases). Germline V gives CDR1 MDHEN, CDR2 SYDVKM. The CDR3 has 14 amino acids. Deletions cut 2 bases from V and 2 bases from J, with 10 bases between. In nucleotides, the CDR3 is TGTGCCAGCAGTTTAGCGGGGACAGCCTACGAGCAGTACTTC. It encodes CASSLAGTAYEQYF.

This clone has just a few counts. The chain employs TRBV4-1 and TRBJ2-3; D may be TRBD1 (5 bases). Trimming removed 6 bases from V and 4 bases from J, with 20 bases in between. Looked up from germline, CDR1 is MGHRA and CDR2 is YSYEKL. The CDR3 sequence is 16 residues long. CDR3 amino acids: CASRYVEGAASDTQYF. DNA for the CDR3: TGCGCCAGCAGATACGTAGAAGGGGCGGCATCAGATACGCAGTATTTT.

CDR3 protein: CASSFTGEEAFF. As DNA, the CDR3 is TGTGCCAGCAGCTTCACAGGGGAGGAAGCTTTCTTT. The chain employs TRBV11-2 and TRBJ1-1; 7 bases map to TRBD1. V shed 3 bases and J 8 bases; nucleotides not matched to a gene: 3. In germline, CDR1 is SGHAT, CDR2 FQNNGV. The length of the CDR3 is 12 residues.

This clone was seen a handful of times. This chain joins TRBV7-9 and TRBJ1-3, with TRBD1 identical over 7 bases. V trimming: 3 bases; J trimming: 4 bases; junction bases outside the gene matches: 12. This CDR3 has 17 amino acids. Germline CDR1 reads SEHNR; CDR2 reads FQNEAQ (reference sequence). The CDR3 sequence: CASSLGSAGTEGNTIYF. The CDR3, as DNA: TGTGCCAGCAGCTTGGGGAGCGCCGGGACAGAAGGAAACACCATATATTTT. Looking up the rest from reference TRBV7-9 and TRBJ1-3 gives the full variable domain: DTGVSQNPRHKITKRGQNVTFRCDPISEHNRLYWYRQTLGQGPEFLTYFQNEAQLEKSRLLSDRFSAERPKGSFSTLEIQRTEQGDSAMYLCASSLGSAGTEGNTIYFGEGSWLTVV.

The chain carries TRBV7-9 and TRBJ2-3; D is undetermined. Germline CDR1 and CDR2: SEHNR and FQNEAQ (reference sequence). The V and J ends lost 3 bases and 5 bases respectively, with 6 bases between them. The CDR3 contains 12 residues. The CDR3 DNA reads TGTGCCAGCAGCTTCCGTCGAGATACGCAGTATTTT. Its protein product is CASSFRRDTQYF.